Listed below are T cell receptor beta chains from one sample, sequenced in a study of prognosis after radiotherapy for stage I lung cancer. TCRdb independently ran MiXCR on the multiplex PCR reads; one entry per CDR3 protein. The profile shows 10,000 to 15,000 distinct CDR3 sequences, about 40% of them singletons. Sequenced material: PBMCs, taken before or after stereotactic body radiation therapy (not recorded which). The receptors stem from a donor of 50 years or more with non-small cell lung cancer. Each CDR3 is given with its conserved first and last residue. The D gene is left open where the match is weak. A clone size is listed for some rows: how often the clone was seen (once, few, many), or a class if it is expanded.

v_call: TRBV7-2; j_call: TRBJ1-4; clone_size: -; d_call: TRBD1; cdr3_nt: TGTGCCAGCAGCTTACGAGGACAGGGGTTGGAAAAACTGTTTTTT; cdr3_aa: CASSLRGQGLEKLFF
v_call: TRBV6-1; j_call: TRBJ1-1; clone_size: many; d_call: TRBD1; cdr3_nt: TGTGCCAGCAGGGGAAACAGGGGGCATTTCTCTGAAGCTTTCTTT; cdr3_aa: CASRGNRGHFSEAFF
v_call: TRBV5-6; j_call: TRBJ2-3; clone_size: many; d_call: -; cdr3_nt: TGTGCCAGCAGGGGAGGGGGGGGACCGGAAAGCACAGATACGCAGTATTTT; cdr3_aa: CASRGGGGPESTDTQYF
v_call: TRBV7-9; j_call: TRBJ1-2; clone_size: many; d_call: -; cdr3_nt: TGTGCCAGCAGCTTAAGCAGTTGGGCTAACTATGGCTACACCTTC; cdr3_aa: CASSLSSWANYGYTF
v_call: TRBV2; j_call: TRBJ1-6; clone_size: medium-sized; d_call: -; cdr3_nt: TGTGCCAGCAGTTCACCGGGCCAACTACCCCTCCACTTT; cdr3_aa: CASSSPGQLPLHF
v_call: TRBV7-2; j_call: TRBJ2-2; clone_size: many; d_call: TRBD2; cdr3_nt: TGTGCCAGCAGCGGACGCGGGGGGTACAACACCGGGGAGCTGTTTTTT; cdr3_aa: CASSGRGGYNTGELFF
v_call: TRBV19; j_call: TRBJ2-7; clone_size: -; d_call: TRBD2; cdr3_nt: TGTGCCAGTAGTCCCTCCCTTACAGCGGGGAGCTACGAGCAGTACTTC; cdr3_aa: CASSPSLTAGSYEQYF
v_call: TRBV12-5; j_call: TRBJ1-5; clone_size: many; d_call: -; cdr3_nt: TGTGCTAGTGGTTTGGTACCCCGGGGTGGGGGGCTCCAGGCGGGCAATCAGCCCCAGCATTTT; cdr3_aa: CASGLVPRGGGLQAGNQPQHF
v_call: TRBV28; j_call: TRBJ2-7; clone_size: many; d_call: -; cdr3_nt: TGTGCCAGCTGTGACAGAAGAATCCCCTACGAGCAGTACTTC; cdr3_aa: CASCDRRIPYEQYF
v_call: TRBV5-1; j_call: TRBJ1-1; clone_size: many; d_call: TRBD1; cdr3_nt: TGCGCCAGCAGCTTGGCCCCCTCCTTACAGGGGCGGGACACTGAAGCTTTCTTT; cdr3_aa: CASSLAPSLQGRDTEAFF
v_call: TRBV6-4; j_call: TRBJ1-5; clone_size: few; d_call: -; cdr3_nt: TGTGCCAGCAGTGAGGATTGTAATCAGCCCCAGCATTTT; cdr3_aa: CASSEDCNQPQHF
v_call: TRBV20-1; j_call: TRBJ2-1; clone_size: many; d_call: TRBD2; cdr3_nt: TGCAGTACTAGAGAAAGCAGCGGGAGCTCCTACAATGAGCAGTTCTTC; cdr3_aa: CSTRESSGSSYNEQFF
v_call: TRBV6-1; j_call: TRBJ1-6; clone_size: -; d_call: TRBD1; cdr3_nt: TGTGCCAGCAGCCACGGACAGGGGGTCAGTTCACCCCTCCACTTT; cdr3_aa: CASSHGQGVSSPLHF
v_call: TRBV7-9; j_call: TRBJ1-5; clone_size: once; d_call: -; cdr3_nt: TGTGCCAGCAGCTTCGAGGGTTCGCAGCCCCAGCATTTT; cdr3_aa: CASSFEGSQPQHF
v_call: TRBV5-1; j_call: TRBJ1-6; clone_size: -; d_call: -; cdr3_nt: TGCGCCAGCAGCTTGGTTCCAGAAGAGGTGTCACCCCTCCACTTT; cdr3_aa: CASSLVPEEVSPLHF
v_call: TRBV30; j_call: TRBJ1-6; clone_size: -; d_call: TRBD1; cdr3_nt: TGTGCCTACGCCGGGACAGGTGACAATTCACCCCTCCACTTT; cdr3_aa: CAYAGTGDNSPLHF
v_call: TRBV6-1; j_call: TRBJ2-1; clone_size: -; d_call: TRBD2; cdr3_nt: TGTGCCAGCATGGGCCTCAACCTAGCGGGGATAAGAAATGAGCAGTTCTTC; cdr3_aa: CASMGLNLAGIRNEQFF
v_call: TRBV20-1; j_call: TRBJ1-1; clone_size: many; d_call: TRBD1; cdr3_nt: TGCAGTGCTCAAACAGGGGGTTGGAGGACTTTCTTT; cdr3_aa: CSAQTGGWRTFF
v_call: TRBV6-1; j_call: TRBJ2-1; clone_size: medium-sized; d_call: TRBD2; cdr3_nt: TGTGCCAGCAGTGTACGACTAGCGGGAGGGCCCTCCTACAATGAGCAGTTCTTC; cdr3_aa: CASSVRLAGGPSYNEQFF
v_call: TRBV29-1; j_call: TRBJ2-1; clone_size: many; d_call: -; cdr3_nt: TGCAGCACGCTGCAACAGGTGATTGATGAGCAGTTCTTC; cdr3_aa: CSTLQQVIDEQFF
v_call: TRBV6-1; j_call: TRBJ1-1; clone_size: -; d_call: -; cdr3_nt: TGTGCCAGCAGTGAAGTAGCAGGGGAGGACACTGAAGCTTTCTTT; cdr3_aa: CASSEVAGEDTEAFF
v_call: TRBV20-1; j_call: TRBJ2-3; clone_size: many; d_call: TRBD2; cdr3_nt: TGCAGTGCTAGATCGTCGAGCGGGATTGGAGATACGCAGTATTTT; cdr3_aa: CSARSSSGIGDTQYF
v_call: TRBV6-1; j_call: TRBJ2-7; clone_size: medium-sized; d_call: TRBD2; cdr3_nt: TGTGCCAGCAGTGCTGGGAATTTCCAGGGGACTAGGTACGAGCAGTACTTC; cdr3_aa: CASSAGNFQGTRYEQYF
v_call: TRBV6-5; j_call: TRBJ2-6; clone_size: -; d_call: -; cdr3_nt: TGTGCCAGCAGTTACCGCGCGGGAAGACAGTCTGGGGCCAACGTCCTGACTTTC; cdr3_aa: CASSYRAGRQSGANVLTF
v_call: TRBV5-1; j_call: TRBJ2-3; clone_size: many; d_call: TRBD2; cdr3_nt: TGCGCCAGCAGCACTAGCGGGGCTGGCACAGATACGCAGTATTTT; cdr3_aa: CASSTSGAGTDTQYF
v_call: TRBV6-8; j_call: TRBJ2-3; clone_size: once; d_call: -; cdr3_nt: TGTGTCAGCAGTTCAGCCATCTTTAGCGTGGGGGACACAGATACGCAGTATTTT; cdr3_aa: CVSSSAIFSVGDTDTQYF
v_call: TRBV6-1; j_call: TRBJ1-2; clone_size: -; d_call: -; cdr3_nt: TGTGCCACCAAGACCCCCGGGGAGCGTGTCTACACCTTC; cdr3_aa: CATKTPGERVYTF
v_call: TRBV24-1; j_call: TRBJ2-1; clone_size: -; d_call: TRBD1; cdr3_nt: TGTGCCACCAGTGATTATAATCAGGGGGCCAATGAGCAGTTCTTC; cdr3_aa: CATSDYNQGANEQFF
v_call: TRBV19; j_call: TRBJ2-5; clone_size: -; d_call: -; cdr3_nt: TGTGCCAGTAGTCCCGGGACCTCCGGGGAGACCCAGTACTTC; cdr3_aa: CASSPGTSGETQYF
v_call: TRBV6-4; j_call: TRBJ2-6; clone_size: -; d_call: TRBD1; cdr3_nt: TGTGCCAGCAGTGCCGAGACAGGGGATGGGGCCAACGTCCTGACTTTC; cdr3_aa: CASSAETGDGANVLTF
v_call: TRBV19; j_call: TRBJ1-5; clone_size: -; d_call: TRBD1; cdr3_nt: TGTGCCAGTAGCCTACAGGGGAGTCAGCCCCAGCATTTT; cdr3_aa: CASSLQGSQPQHF
v_call: TRBV28; j_call: TRBJ1-2; clone_size: -; d_call: -; cdr3_nt: TGTGCCATCAGTCCGTTGGGACATGCCTATGGCTACACCTTC; cdr3_aa: CAISPLGHAYGYTF
v_call: TRBV6-1; j_call: TRBJ1-3; clone_size: many; d_call: -; cdr3_nt: TGTGCCAGCAGCCCGGGGGATCTAGGAAACACCATATATTTT; cdr3_aa: CASSPGDLGNTIYF
v_call: TRBV7-9; j_call: TRBJ2-2; clone_size: many; d_call: TRBD2; cdr3_nt: TGTGCCAGCAGCCCAGGAGGAGCGGGAGGCCTCGGGGACGGGGAGCTGTTTTTT; cdr3_aa: CASSPGGAGGLGDGELFF
v_call: TRBV5-5; j_call: TRBJ1-2; clone_size: many; d_call: -; cdr3_nt: TGTGCCAGCAGCTTGGGGGTGAACAACTATGGCTACACCTTC; cdr3_aa: CASSLGVNNYGYTF
v_call: TRBV20-1; j_call: TRBJ2-1; clone_size: many; d_call: TRBD2; cdr3_nt: TGCAGTGCATTCCTAGCGGGAGTAAACGAGCAATTCTTC; cdr3_aa: CSAFLAGVNEQFF
v_call: TRBV19; j_call: TRBJ2-5; clone_size: many; d_call: -; cdr3_nt: TGTGCCAGTAGTTCAACCGGGACTCAAAGAGAGACCCAGTACTTC; cdr3_aa: CASSSTGTQRETQYF
v_call: TRBV2; j_call: TRBJ2-2; clone_size: many; d_call: -; cdr3_nt: TGTGCCAGCAGTCCTCTCGGGGACGGGGAGCTGTTTTTT; cdr3_aa: CASSPLGDGELFF
v_call: TRBV20-1; j_call: TRBJ1-1; clone_size: -; d_call: -; cdr3_nt: TGCAGTGCTGGGACTACGACAGGGAACACTGAAGCTTTCTTT; cdr3_aa: CSAGTTTGNTEAFF
v_call: TRBV5-1; j_call: TRBJ1-2; clone_size: -; d_call: -; cdr3_nt: TGCGCCAGCAGCACCGCTCCTCCCCCCATAGATGGATACAACTTC; cdr3_aa: CASSTAPPPIDGYNF
v_call: TRBV20-1; j_call: TRBJ2-5; clone_size: -; d_call: -; cdr3_nt: TGCAGTGAAGGGGACCAAGAGACCCAGTACTTC; cdr3_aa: CSEGDQETQYF
v_call: TRBV5-5; j_call: TRBJ2-1; clone_size: few; d_call: -; cdr3_nt: TGTGCCAGCAGCTTAGTACAGGGACGGTACAATGAGCAGTTCTTC; cdr3_aa: CASSLVQGRYNEQFF